This paragraph reports one T cell receptor (beta chain). The entry originates in a study of OX40 agonist ivuxolimab in advanced cancers. In the study overall: Patients were given ivuxolimab, an antibody that agonizes OX40 (CD134). Three partial responders included one hepatocellular carcinoma patient and two cutaneous melanoma patients.

Only in-frame clones appear in the TCRdb table, and some are missing; sequencing was by immunoSEQ multiplex PCR. Of approximately 46,000 clones in the sample, approximately 86% were seen once. The specimen was CD4+ or CD8+ T cells sorted from blood, collected in a trial of the OX40 agonist ivuxolimab. The source of this sequence is an adult with an advanced solid tumor such as melanoma, head and neck, liver or kidney cancer.

The CDR3 DNA reads TGTGCCAGCAGTGAATGGGTAGAGAACACTGAAGCTTTCTTT. It yields the protein CASSEWVENTEAFF. The rearrangement joins TRBV2 to TRBJ1-1; D is uncertain. Germline V gives CDR1 SNHLY, CDR2 FYNNEI. V was cut by 2 bases and J by 1 base, with 8 bases left in between. This CDR3 comprises 14 residues.